In terms of frequency, the clone carrying this TCR beta chain is medium-sized. Its cognate antigen is unknown. Each sample's input was 250 to 300 ng genomic DNA, some 38,000 genome equivalents. The data stem from a study of T cell clusters in autoimmune cytopenias. Overall study results and limits: The T cell clusters came from computational analysis alone and lack functional validation. Clustering suggested that physiological T cell clusters were missing in primary autoimmune cytopenia patients. TRB repertoire shifts in secondary cytopenia and chronic lymphocytic leukemia mostly reflected lymphoma, not autoimmunity. Healthy donors had roughly 3-fold more exclusive TRB clusters than active autoimmune hepatitis patients.

The CDR3 has 15 amino acids. Germline-derived CDR1 and CDR2 are MNHEY and SMNVEV (reference sequence). TRB was amplified by touch-down multiplex PCR, primer pools A and B combined. With the multiplex PCR reads reprocessed, TCRdb shows one record per CDR3 protein and no DNA. The sample has fewer than 3,500 distinct CDR3 sequences; the top ten hold about 40%. The rearrangement links TRBV27 to TRBJ2-7; TCRdb selects TRBD2, and the lack of DNA leaves this call unchecked. This TCR was recovered from a human donor with an autoimmune cytopenia or autoimmune hepatitis (not recorded which). The sample was peripheral blood. CDR3 in amino acids: CASSSLAGQPYEQYF.